This TCR beta chain originates from a study of molecular identifiers for immune sequencing clone quantification. The trim removed 3 bases at V and 4 bases at J, leaving 10 bases unmatched. The CDR3 loop spans 17 amino acids. The study's findings and limits: In CMV-specific effectors, clones above 20 copies held over 98% of molecules; naive, under 1%.

TCRdb independently ran MiXCR on the PCR reads; one entry per CDR3 protein. Of approximately 500,000 distinct CDR3 sequences detected, about 22% appear once; the ten largest clones hold about 0.8%. This clonotype was seen a few times. The antigen remains undetermined. The sequenced sample was naive CD8+ T cells from blood, with Jurkat cell RNA spiked in. Subset given: FACS-sorted CD8+CD4-CCR7+CD45RA+ naive T cells. This sequence joins TRBV12-3 or TRBV12-4 and TRBJ2-5; 11 bases fit TRBD2. This TCR came from a human donor in good health. Some libraries in this study had Jurkat cell RNA spiked in. CDR3 sequence: CASSFVLVAGGGETQYF. CDR3 bases: TGTGCCAGCAGTTTTGTCCTCGTAGCGGGGGGGGGAGAGACCCAGTACTTC.